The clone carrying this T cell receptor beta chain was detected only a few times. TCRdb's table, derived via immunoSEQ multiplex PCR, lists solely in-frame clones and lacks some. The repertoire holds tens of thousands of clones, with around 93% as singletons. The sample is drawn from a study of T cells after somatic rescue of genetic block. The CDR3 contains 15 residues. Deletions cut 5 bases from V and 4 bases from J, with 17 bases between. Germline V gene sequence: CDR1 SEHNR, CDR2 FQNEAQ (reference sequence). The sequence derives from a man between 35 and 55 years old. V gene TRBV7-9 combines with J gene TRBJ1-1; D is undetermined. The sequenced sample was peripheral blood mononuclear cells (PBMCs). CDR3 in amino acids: CASSPLGGVGTEAFF. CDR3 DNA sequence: TGTGCCAGCAGCCCATTGGGTGGTGTGGGCACTGAAGCTTTCTTT. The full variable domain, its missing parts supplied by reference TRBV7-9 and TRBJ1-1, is DTGVSQNPRHKITKRGQNVTFRCDPISEHNRLYWYRQTLGQGPEFLTYFQNEAQLEKSRLLSDRFSAERPKGSFSTLEIQRTEQGDSAMYLCASSPLGGVGTEAFFGQGTRLTVV.